This T cell receptor beta chain originates from a study of blood T cell repertoires in COVID-19. On the study more broadly: Donors in the United States, Italy and Spain gave samples during acute or convalescent COVID-19. T cells, B-cell-depleted T cells, or PBMCs provided the cDNA or gDNA that served as material.

How the authors handled the data: Using reference gene primer amplification, nucleated cell counts were estimated. Here immunoSEQ multiplex PCR was the method, and the copy in TCRdb shows in-frame clones only, minus some. Clone size and V and J calls were adopted from that table, with D and trimming inferred from the DNA. The table lists around 100,000 clones, roughly nine tenths of them singletons. Germline assignment: CDR1 SGHNT and CDR2 YYREEE (reference sequence). V lost 4 bases, J lost 6 bases, and 17 bases lay in between. This CDR3 is 15 amino acids long. Sample: peripheral blood. The source of this sequence is a man aged 45-65 years with acute or convalescent COVID-19. The chain joins TRBV5-4 to TRBJ2-1; D perhaps matches TRBD2 (6 bases). This CDR3 is CASSRRDSWSNEQFF. The CDR3 nucleotides read TGTGCCAGCAGCCGCAGGGACTCTTGGTCCAATGAGCAGTTCTTC.